Below, one T cell receptor beta chain is given with its context. This specimen comes from a study of control samples from healthy donors and cancer patients. The protocol was immunoSEQ multiplex PCR, while the TCRdb copy is restricted to in-frame clones and leaves out a portion. The data show fewer than 100,000 clones, roughly 84% seen once. The germline V and J ends were trimmed by 5 bases and 10 bases, with 12 bases remaining between them. CDR1 is SGHNT, CDR2 YENEEA, per germline. The CDR3 extends over 13 amino acids. This TCR was recovered from a woman aged 50 to 60 in good health. The chain employs TRBV11-3 and TRBJ1-6; D is uncertain. The specimen sequenced was blood. CDR3 residues: CASSLSNASPLHF. CDR3 sequence (DNA): TGTGCCAGCAGCCTTTCCAATGCATCACCCCTCCACTTT.